Following are 19 T cell receptor beta chains from one sample sequenced in a study of graft-versus-host responses after intestinal transplantation (dated by TCRdb to about 2021). The library was made by the immunoSEQ multiplex PCR assay. Not all clones reach the TCRdb copy of this immuneACCESS table, which keeps in-frame sequences only. Checked studies attribute under half of the gap to unresolved V genes and leave the rest unexplained. Across this sample there are approximately 24,000 clones, with 90% seen only once. The ten top clones hold about 2% of the sample. The sequencing here drew on PBMCs, taken almost 40 days after intestinal transplant. Receptor source: a human patient who received an intestinal transplant, so some T cells may come from the graft donor.

The chain links TRBV30 to TRBJ1-6; the D gene is possibly TRBD1 (6 bases). The germline V gene has CDR1 GTSNPN and CDR2 SVGIG (reference sequence). V was trimmed by 3 bases and J by 13 bases, leaving 37 bases between them. The length of the CDR3 is 20 residues. CDR3 protein: CAWSYHYRVNRTQLLWPLHF. The CDR3, as DNA: TGTGCCTGGAGCTACCATTACAGGGTGAACAGGACCCAACTCTTGTGGCCCCTCCACTTT.

V and J are TRBV30 and TRBJ2-7, with D possibly TRBD1 on 6 matching bases. The V gene lost 2 bases and the J gene lost 1 base, with 9 bases spanning the gap. The CDR3 totals 13 residues. Germline loops: CDR1 GTSNPN, CDR2 SVGIG (reference sequence). CDR3 sequence (DNA): TGTGCCTGGAGTATAGGGGGTTCCTACGAGCAGTACTTC. Translated, it gives CAWSIGGSYEQYF.

CDR3 amino acids: CASSLFPPNGYTF. The CDR3 DNA follows: TGTGCCAGCAGCTTGTTCCCTCCTAATGGCTACACCTTC. The genes are TRBV5-6 and TRBJ1-2; unclear D gene. This CDR3 has 13 residues. With 1 base removed from V and 6 bases from J, the gap between germline ends came to 10 bases. In germline, CDR1 is SGHDT, CDR2 YYEEEE.

V is TRBV5-1 and J is TRBJ2-1; TRBD2 aligns across 14 bases. CDR3 length: 19 residues. V lost 6 bases and J lost 7; bases outside the gene matches: 18. CDR1 is SGHRS, CDR2 YFSETQ, per germline. CDR3 in amino acids: CASTKTRGLAGGGRNEQFF. The CDR3 bases are TGCGCCAGCACCAAGACCCGTGGACTAGCGGGAGGAGGCAGGAATGAGCAGTTCTTC.

The chain couples TRBV19 to TRBJ2-2; 8 nucleotides agree with TRBD1. Per germline, CDR1 LNHDA and CDR2 SQIVND (reference sequence). V was pared by 5 bases and J by 3 bases, with 5 bases of the junction left unmatched. This CDR3 contains 15 residues. CDR3 loop: CASSAGTGDTGELFF. CDR3 sequence (DNA): TGTGCCAGTAGTGCCGGGACAGGAGACACCGGGGAGCTGTTTTTT.

This sequence joins TRBV7-3 and TRBJ2-1, with a tentative D call TRBD2 (5 bases). This CDR3 contains 13 residues. Germline CDR1 is SGHTA and CDR2 is FQGTGA. The V end was cut by 5 bases, the J end by 3 bases, with 8 bases between. In DNA, the CDR3 is TGTGCCAGCAGCCTAGGACTCTACAATGAGCAGTTCTTC. Translated: CASSLGLYNEQFF.

The chain carries TRBV6-9 and TRBJ2-2, with D possibly matching TRBD2 (6 bases). Germline V gene data show CDR1 as MNHGY and CDR2 as SVAAGI. The V and J ends lost 2 bases and 3 bases respectively, with 10 bases between them. The CDR3 runs to 15 residues. CDR3 in amino acids: CASSYGGNYTGELFF. The CDR3 DNA sequence: TGTGCCAGCAGTTATGGGGGGAACTACACCGGGGAGCTGTTTTTT.

The chain employs TRBV28 and TRBJ2-7; 10 nucleotides align to TRBD2. The CDR3 consists of 16 residues. CDR1 is MDHEN and CDR2 is SYDVKM in the germline V gene. Losses at the gene ends were 2 bases for V and 5 bases for J; bases not matched to a gene: 9. CDR3: CASSLAVGTSGDEQYF. In DNA form, the CDR3 reads TGTGCCAGCAGTTTAGCCGTGGGAACTAGCGGGGACGAGCAGTACTTC.

The chain uses TRBV4-1 and TRBJ2-7; tentatively, D is TRBD2 (6 bases). Germline CDR1 reads MGHRA; CDR2 reads YSYEKL. The CDR3 is 13 residues long. The V end lost 0 bases, the J end lost 4 bases, and 7 bases lay between the germline ends. CDR3 coding DNA: TGCGCCAGCAGCCAAGAAGGAGGGTACGAGCAGTACTTC. Protein sequence: CASSQEGGYEQYF.

V usage is TRBV9 and J usage is TRBJ2-5; perhaps D is TRBD1 or TRBD2 (6 bases each). The end of the DNA is better explained by TRBJ2-7, so the J call may be wrong. Germline values: CDR1 SGDLS, CDR2 YYNGEE. The CDR3 spans 19 residues. The CDR3 DNA reads TGTGCCAGCAGCCCGCGGGACACCCAGGCGGGTCCCCCCTCCTACGAGCAGTACTTC. Protein: CASSPRDTQAGPPSYEQYF.

The V call is TRBV27, the J call TRBJ2-6; D not resolved. The CDR3 is made up of 13 amino acids. Germline CDR1 reads MNHEY; CDR2 reads SMNVEV (reference sequence). V lost 2 bases to trimming and J lost 2 bases, with 1 base between them. The CDR3 nucleotides are TGTGCCAGCAGTTTAACTGGGGCCAACGTCCTGACTTTC. Translation gives CASSLTGANVLTF.

The chain has TRBV5-1 and TRBJ2-1; the match to TRBD2 covers 7 bases. Germline CDR1 SGHRS, CDR2 YFSETQ. With 0 bases clipped from V and 3 bases from J, the junction kept 6 bases outside the gene matches. CDR3 size: 16 residues. CDR3 bases: TGCGCCAGCAGCTTGGCCTGGGACTACTTCTACAATGAGCAGTTCTTC. Protein: CASSLAWDYFYNEQFF.

V gene TRBV6-6 combines with J gene TRBJ1-5, with a tentative D call TRBD1 (5 bases). The germline CDR1 and CDR2 sequences are MNHNY and SVGAGI (reference sequence). Trimming took off 8 bases at V and 2 bases at J, with 16 bases between the two ends. The length of the CDR3 is 15 residues. CDR3 DNA sequence: TGTGCCAGCGAAATTCAAGGGACGGGCAATCAGCCCCAGCATTTT. Protein product: CASEIQGTGNQPQHF.

The CDR3 nucleotides read TGCACCAGCAGCCAAGAAGCGGGGGAGCTCAACAATGAGCAGTTCTTC. Its protein is CTSSQEAGELNNEQFF. The rearrangement uses TRBV1 and TRBJ2-1; TRBD2 is taken as the D call from the table, unchecked against the DNA. TRBV1 is reported as a pseudogene. The CDR3 is 16 amino acids.

The rearrangement uses TRBV7-9 and TRBJ2-7; perhaps TRBD2 as D (5 bases). The V gene lost 2 bases and the J gene lost 0 bases, with 8 bases spanning the gap. The CDR3 is made up of 14 amino acids. Germline V lookup: CDR1 SEHNR, CDR2 FQNEAQ (reference sequence). CDR3 amino acids: CASSLRRDSYEQYF. CDR3 coding DNA: TGTGCCAGCAGCTTAAGACGGGACTCCTACGAGCAGTACTTC.

The V call is TRBV27, the J call TRBJ2-1; 11 bases are a match to TRBD2. There are 15 residues in the CDR3. Unmatched junction bases numbered 4, after V lost 5 bases and J lost 4 bases. Germline V CDR1 and CDR2: MNHEY, SMNVEV (reference sequence). CDR3 sequence reads: CASSQLAGEYNEQFF. The CDR3 DNA reads TGTGCCAGCAGTCAACTAGCGGGAGAGTACAATGAGCAGTTCTTC.

The V call is TRBV7-9, the J call TRBJ1-6; 7 nucleotides line up with TRBD1. The CDR3 runs to 15 residues. Germline trimming cut 5 bases from V and 7 bases from J; bases unmatched to any gene: 8. Germline lookup yields CDR1 SEHNR and CDR2 FQNEAQ (reference sequence). The CDR3 nucleotides read TGTGCCAGCAGCCTGCCCGGGACAGTCAATTCACCCCTCCACTTT. It is translated as CASSLPGTVNSPLHF.

This clone was found once. The rearrangement joins TRBV27 to TRBJ1-5; tentatively, D is TRBD1 (5 bases). V was trimmed by 0 bases and J by 5 bases, leaving 5 bases between them. This CDR3 has 13 residues. Germline assignment: CDR1 MNHEY and CDR2 SMNVEV (reference sequence). CDR3 loop: CASSLSGHQPQHF. The CDR3 DNA is TGTGCCAGCAGTTTATCGGGGCATCAGCCCCAGCATTTT.

V usage is TRBV12-5 and J usage is TRBJ2-3, with TRBD1 matching over 10 bases. CDR1 and CDR2 from the germline V gene are LGHNT and FRNRAP. The CDR3 runs to 20 residues. Germline trimming cut 2 bases from V and 0 bases from J; bases unmatched to any gene: 14. This CDR3 is CASGLPRPRDRGVSTDTQYF. The CDR3 bases are TGTGCTAGTGGTTTGCCCCGCCCCCGGGACAGGGGTGTTAGCACAGATACGCAGTATTTT.